This record concerns one T cell receptor (beta chain) sequence. As yet, its antigen is unknown. These data belong to a study of T-cell reconstitution after alpha-beta-depleted transplantation in children. General observations from the study: Expanded clones from the graft, numbering several hundred, reportedly supplied alpha-beta T cells about two months after transplant. One year after transplant, T-cell counts and diversity came mostly from newly produced T cells. Several patients had high TCRbeta diversity at day 60; it came from surviving recipient T cells and thymic progenitors.

A library of TCRbeta sequences, prepared with unique molecular identifiers, was generated. TCRdb reprocessed the PCR reads with MiXCR, giving one entry per CDR3 protein. Among around 15,000 distinct CDR3 sequences listed, about 7.7% were seen once. CDR3 size: 15 residues. The germline CDR1 and CDR2 sequences are SEHNR and FQNEAQ (reference sequence). Trimming shortened V by 2 bases and J by 2 bases, and 7 bases separated the two germline ends. The clonotype was recovered from a boy in the first two years of life who had a stem cell transplant for Wiskott-Aldrich syndrome, so the T cells may come from the graft donor. The gene calls are TRBV7-9 and TRBJ2-6; D remains ambiguous. Sample: PBMCs, mostly from graft donor cells, taken 60 days after TCRalphabeta/CD19-depleted stem cell transplant. The CDR3 DNA is TGTGCCAGCAGCTTATGGGGTACTGGGGCCAACGTCCTGACTTTC. It translates to CASSLWGTGANVLTF.